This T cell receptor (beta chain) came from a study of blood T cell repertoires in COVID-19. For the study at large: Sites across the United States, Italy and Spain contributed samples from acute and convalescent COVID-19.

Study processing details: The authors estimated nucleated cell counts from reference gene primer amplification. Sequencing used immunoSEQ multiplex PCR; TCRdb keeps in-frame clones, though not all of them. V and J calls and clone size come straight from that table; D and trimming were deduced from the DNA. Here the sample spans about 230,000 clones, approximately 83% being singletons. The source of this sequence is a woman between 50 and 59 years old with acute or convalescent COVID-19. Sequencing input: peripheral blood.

This CDR3 is CAWGRQISYGYTF. The CDR3 coding sequence is TGTGCCTGGGGCAGACAGATCAGCTATGGCTACACCTTC. The chain recombines TRBV30 with TRBJ1-2, with D perhaps TRBD1 (5 bases). This CDR3 has 13 residues. Germline CDR1 is GTSNPN and CDR2 is SVGIG (reference sequence). Trimming pared 5 bases from V and 4 bases from J, leaving 14 bases between.